The clone carrying this T cell receptor beta chain was picked up one time. Its antigen is still unknown. There are 15 residues in the CDR3. Trimming left V 0 bases short and J 6 bases short, with 15 bases between. The germline V gene has CDR1 GTSNPN and CDR2 SVGIG (reference sequence). The sample is drawn from a study of long-term antiretroviral therapy in people with HIV. General observations from the study: Diversity rose after ART but stayed below transplant donor controls. Every time point showed a repertoire led by clones expanded before ART. CDR3 length ranges were narrower in HIV repertoires than in controls. ART adherence was not documented, and neither viral resistance nor therapy changes had any data.

Survey level was the resolution at which the v3.0 immunoSEQ assay ran. Some clones are missing from TCRdb's copy, which holds only in-frame ones; the method was immunoSEQ multiplex PCR. The sample has about 28,000 clones, more than 85% seen once. The material was unsorted PBMCs, obtained 5.3 years after starting antiretroviral therapy. The chain joins TRBV30 to TRBJ1-3, with D perhaps matching TRBD1 (5 bases). The clonotype was recovered from a man aged 45-60 years with HIV. CDR3 amino acids: CAWSVPGREPNTIYF. CDR3 bases: TGTGCCTGGAGTGTACCGGGCAGGGAGCCAAACACCATATATTTT.